These T cell receptor beta chains were read from a single sample in a study of CXCR3-negative and CXCR3-positive naive CD8 T cells. From its re-call of the 5' RACE reads, TCRdb lists each CDR3 protein once, without DNA. This sample's table has tens of thousands of distinct CDR3 sequences. Sequencing input: naive CXCR3+ CD8+ T cells from blood. These receptors were obtained from a human donor in good health. Some clones in this sample may be carry-over from other donors' samples. Each CDR3 is given with its conserved first and last residue.

TRBJ2-3 | TRBV7-2 | 14 | CASSLATGADTQYF
TRBJ2-7 | TRBV11-2 | 15 | CASSLGPLSSYEQYF
TRBJ1-1 | TRBV12-3/TRBV12-4 | 14 | CASSLSVSNTEAFF
TRBJ2-1 | TRBV28 | 16 | CASSLYVGDSYNEQFF
TRBJ2-5 | TRBV7-2 | 14 | CASSLVKGSETQYF
TRBJ1-1 | TRBV7-9 | 16 | CASSTGEVGLNTEAFF
TRBJ1-1 | TRBV28 | 14 | CASSLAGTGTEAFF
TRBJ1-1 | TRBV2 | 16 | CASSEMGQYMNTEAFF
TRBJ2-2 | TRBV5-6 | 16 | CASSLVGDRDSGELFF
TRBJ1-1 | TRBV10-3 | 16 | CAISPEGTALNTEAFF
TRBJ1-5 | TRBV7-7 | 15 | CASSFRGGVDQPQHF
TRBJ2-1 | TRBV29-1 | 15 | CSVDEREVTHNEQFF
TRBJ2-3 | TRBV5-1 | 16 | CASSLGLAGNTDTQYF
TRBJ2-7 | TRBV7-9 | 14 | CASSYRDRVRKQYF
TRBJ2-1 | TRBV11-1 | 14 | CASSWTSGNNEQFF
TRBJ2-5 | TRBV6-5 | 17 | CASSYSLLGSAAETQYF
TRBJ1-1 | TRBV5-1 | 13 | CASSLDGDTEAFF
TRBJ2-7 | TRBV15 | 14 | CATSREMGPNEQYF
TRBJ2-5 | TRBV2 | 12 | CASFSPQETQYF
TRBJ2-3 | TRBV3-1 | 18 | CASSPPGTSGISTDTQYF
TRBJ1-2 | TRBV6-5 | 14 | CASSYSLQGNGYTF
TRBJ2-7 | TRBV20-1 | 11 | CSARDLGEQYF